This T cell receptor (beta chain) was identified during a study of T-cell reconstitution after alpha-beta-depleted transplantation in children. Overall study results and limits: Surviving thymic progenitors and recipient T cells were the source of high TCRbeta diversity at day 60 in some patients. At the one-year point after transplant, T-cell counts and TCRbeta diversity were found to come mostly from T cells that had been newly produced. Expanded graft clones numbering several hundred reportedly gave rise to alpha-beta T cells about two months after transplant.

Concerning this clonotype: Its antigen is currently unknown.

Losses at the gene ends were 4 bases for V and 5 bases for J; bases not matched to a gene: 15. Germline CDR1 is SGDLS and CDR2 is YYNGEE. The CDR3 is 17 amino acids. It was with unique molecular identifiers that the TCRbeta library was prepared. One entry per CDR3 protein, called by TCRdb with MiXCR from the PCR reads. The sample consists of about a million distinct CDR3 sequences, around 30% of them appearing once. This sequence joins TRBV9 and TRBJ2-3; 8 positions agree with TRBD2. The sequencing here drew on PBMCs, mostly from graft donor cells, taken 360 days after TCRalphabeta/CD19-depleted stem cell transplant. The origin of this receptor is a boy in the first two years of life who had a stem cell transplant for SCID, so the T cells may come from the graft donor. The CDR3 is CASSLRGSGGRIDTQYF. Here the CDR3 DNA reads TGTGCCAGCAGCTTACGGGGGAGCGGGGGACGGATAGATACGCAGTATTTT. Full variable domain (missing parts from reference TRBV9 and TRBJ2-3): DSGVTQTPKHLITATGQRVTLRCSPRSGDLSVYWYQQSLDQGLQFLIQYYNGEERAKGNILERFSAQQFPDLHSELNLSSLELGDSALYFCASSLRGSGGRIDTQYFGPGTRLTVL.